The present TCR beta chain was sequenced within a study of identical twins. A single record per CDR3 protein comes from TCRdb applying MiXCR to the 5' RACE reads. The repertoire holds 250,000 to 350,000 distinct CDR3 sequences, with roughly 10% as singletons. Germline V gene sequence: CDR1 SGHTA, CDR2 FQGNSA. This CDR3 is 15 amino acids long. V shed 1 base, J shed 3 bases, and the junction held 6 bases outside the gene matches. Ten or more counts support this clonotype. The same specimen was also included in a second study, on yellow fever vaccine responses in identical twins.

This sequence originates from a woman aged 18-29 years in good health. V and J are TRBV7-2 and TRBJ2-7, with 7 bases lining up with TRBD2. The sequenced sample was CD8+ T cells sorted from blood. The CDR3 protein is CASSLGGSSGYEQYF. The CDR3, as DNA: TGTGCCAGCAGCTTAGGAGGATCTAGCGGCTACGAGCAGTACTTC.